Following are 17 T cell receptor beta chains from one sample sequenced in a study of blood T cell repertoires in COVID-19. The protocol was immunoSEQ multiplex PCR, while the TCRdb copy is restricted to in-frame clones and leaves out a portion. The table records fewer than 150,000 clones, about 84% of them present only once. Sequencing input: peripheral blood. These receptor sequences come from a woman aged 80 or over in a cohort sampled during active or convalescent COVID-19.

The chain is built from TRBV27 and TRBJ1-1; tentatively, D is TRBD1 (5 bases). V was trimmed by 5 bases and J by 1 base, leaving 11 bases between them. Germline V gives CDR1 MNHEY, CDR2 SMNVEV (reference sequence). CDR3 length equals 14 residues. The CDR3: CASSPTETNTEAFF. DNA for the CDR3: TGTGCCAGCAGTCCGACAGAAACGAACACTGAAGCTTTCTTT.

This rearrangement joins TRBV5-8 to TRBJ1-6; D is perhaps TRBD1 (5 bases). Germline V gives CDR1 SGHTS, CDR2 YDEGEE. The CDR3 is 18 amino acids. The germline V and J ends were trimmed by 0 bases and 7 bases, with 20 bases remaining between them. The CDR3 nucleotides read TGTGCCAGCAGCTTGGCCGCAATTCCAGGGTTTTGGAATTCACCCCTCCACTTT. Translation gives CASSLAAIPGFWNSPLHF.

CDR3 sequence (DNA): TGCAGCGTTCGGACTAGCGGGGTGTACACCGGGGAGCTGTTTTTT. This translates into CSVRTSGVYTGELFF. V is TRBV29-1 and J is TRBJ2-2; TRBD2 aligns across 12 bases. J lost 3 bases, V lost 5 bases, and 4 bases had no gene match. The CDR3 has 15 amino acids. In germline, CDR1 is SQVTM, CDR2 ANQGSEA.

CDR3 in amino acids: CASSLGGGYNEQFF. CDR3 coding DNA: TGTGCCAGCAGCTTGGGGGGAGGTTACAATGAGCAGTTCTTC. The rearrangement joins TRBV7-2 to TRBJ2-1; TRBD2 is a possible D gene (6 bases). The V end lost 3 bases, the J end lost 4 bases, and 10 bases lay between the germline ends. Germline CDR1 and CDR2: SGHTA and FQGNSA. This CDR3 has 14 amino acids.

For the CDR3, the DNA is TGTGCCAGTACCCGGGGGGAGGGCAATGGCTACACCTTC. Translation: CASTRGEGNGYTF. The J gene is TRBJ1-2, the V gene TRBV19; D may be TRBD1 (5 bases). This CDR3 has 13 amino acids. The germline V gene has CDR1 LNHDA and CDR2 SQIVND (reference sequence). With 7 bases removed from V and 6 bases from J, the gap between germline ends came to 15 bases.

The chain links TRBV9 to TRBJ1-2, with D hard to call. Germline values: CDR1 SGDLS, CDR2 YYNGEE. Trimming took off 3 bases at V and 7 bases at J, with 7 bases between the two ends. The CDR3 is 11 amino acids. The CDR3 bases are TGTGCCAGCAGCGGACTAAGTGGCTACACCTTC. It codes for CASSGLSGYTF.

The table lists this clone with a count of one. The J gene is TRBJ2-7, the V gene TRBV11-3; 7 bases match TRBD2. The V gene end was trimmed by 5 bases and the J gene end by 3 bases; junction bases not matched to a gene: 7. This CDR3 is built from 14 residues. Per the germline V gene, CDR1 is SGHNT and CDR2 is YENEEA. CDR3 protein: CASSPGTTSYEQYF. The CDR3 DNA follows: TGTGCCAGCAGCCCCGGGACTACCAGCTACGAGCAGTACTTC. The full variable domain, its missing parts supplied by reference TRBV11-3 and TRBJ2-7, is EAGVVQSPRYKIIEKKQPVAFWCNPISGHNTLYWYLQNLGQGPELLIRYENEEAVDDSQLPKDRFSAERLKGVDSTLKIQPAELGDSAVYLCASSPGTTSYEQYFGPGTRLTVT.

The chain's CDR3 is CASSISTPGLLPEAFF. The CDR3 DNA follows: TGTGCCAGTAGTATATCCACTCCGGGTTTGTTACCTGAAGCTTTCTTT. This sequence joins TRBV19 and TRBJ1-1; no clear D gene. Trimming took off 2 bases at V and 6 bases at J, with 19 bases between the two ends. Germline CDR1 LNHDA, CDR2 SQIVND (reference sequence). The length of the CDR3 is 16 residues.

J is TRBJ1-2 and V is TRBV11-2; 8 nucleotides match TRBD1. The germline V gene has CDR1 SGHAT and CDR2 FQNNGV. This CDR3 contains 15 residues. The trim removed 1 base at V and 4 bases at J, leaving 5 bases unmatched. This CDR3 is CASSLVQGGGYGYTF. In nucleotides, the CDR3 is TGTGCCAGCAGCTTAGTACAGGGGGGCGGCTATGGCTACACCTTC.

The CDR3 region has the DNA TGTGCCAGCAGCCAGAGGGAGGGTAGGGGGGAGCTGTTTTTT. Translating gives CASSQREGRGELFF. The V call is TRBV3-1 (or the pseudogene TRBV3-2), the J call TRBJ2-2; the match to TRBD2 covers 7 bases. V shed 3 bases and J 8 bases; nucleotides not matched to a gene: 6. Germline CDR1 LGHDT, CDR2 YNNKEL (reference sequence). There are 14 residues in the CDR3.

This chain joins TRBV6-6 and TRBJ1-2; TRBD1 matches 9 bases. Unmatched junction bases numbered 9, after V lost 5 bases and J lost 5 bases. Germline CDR1 reads MNHNY; CDR2 reads SVGAGI (reference sequence). CDR3 length equals 15 residues. The CDR3 DNA reads as TGTGCCAGCAGTGCCGCCGGGACAGGGAAATATGGCTACACCTTC. It specifies CASSAAGTGKYGYTF.

The chain carries TRBV6-5 and TRBJ2-5, with 8 nucleotides matching TRBD2. Trimming cost V 2 bases and J 5 bases; bases outside gene matches: 4. In germline, CDR1 is MNHEY, CDR2 SVGAGI. The CDR3 runs 14 residues. Here the CDR3 reads CASSYTTGGETQYF. The CDR3 coding sequence is TGTGCCAGCAGTTACACGACGGGGGGGGAGACCCAGTACTTC.

The chain recombines TRBV19 with TRBJ2-1; D perhaps matches TRBD2 (6 bases). Trimming took off 4 bases at V and 7 bases at J, with 14 bases between the two ends. Germline CDR1 is LNHDA and CDR2 is SQIVND (reference sequence). This CDR3 is built from 14 residues. CDR3 loop: CASSKDGTRNEQFF. The CDR3, as DNA: TGTGCCAGTAGTAAAGACGGGACTCGAAATGAGCAGTTCTTC.

The CDR3 is CASILTWNTEAFF. As DNA, the CDR3 is TGTGCCAGCATCCTCACTTGGAACACTGAAGCTTTCTTT. The chain uses TRBV12-3 or TRBV12-4 and TRBJ1-1; D gene ambiguous. CDR3 length: 13 residues. The germline V and J ends were trimmed by 7 bases and 1 base, with 10 bases remaining between them.

The count of this clone is one. This chain uses TRBV7-2 with TRBJ1-2; TRBD1 matches 7 bases. The CDR3 is 16 amino acids. The germline V gene has CDR1 SGHTA and CDR2 FQGNSA. Unmatched junction bases numbered 10, after V lost 6 bases and J lost 0 bases. CDR3 residues: CASSNTQGRANYGYTF. The CDR3 region has the DNA TGTGCCAGCAGTAATACACAGGGGCGGGCTAACTATGGCTACACCTTC. The complete variable domain, with remaining parts taken from reference TRBV7-2 and TRBJ1-2, reads GAGVSQSPSNKVTEKGKDVELRCDPISGHTALYWYRQSLGQGLEFLIYFQGNSAPDKSGLPSDRFSAERTGGSVSTLTIQRTQQEDSAVYLCASSNTQGRANYGYTFGSGTRLTVV.

This chain links TRBV3-1 (or the pseudogene TRBV3-2) with TRBJ1-4; 7 bases are a match to TRBD1. V was clipped by 5 bases and J by 7 bases; unmatched bases: 10. Germline assignment: CDR1 LGHDT and CDR2 YNNKEL (reference sequence). The CDR3 is made up of 15 amino acids. The CDR3 region has the DNA TGTGCCAGCAGCGAACAAAGACAGGGTGGTGAAAAACTGTTTTTT. It translates to CASSEQRQGGEKLFF.

The chain has TRBV19 and TRBJ2-3, with a tentative D call TRBD1 (6 bases). This CDR3 region has 16 residues. Looked up from germline, CDR1 is LNHDA and CDR2 is SQIVND (reference sequence). The ends were cut back, 3 bases at V and 1 base at J, with 14 bases in the middle. This CDR3 is CASSMVTGKRTDTQYF. CDR3 bases: TGTGCCAGTAGTATGGTAACAGGGAAACGCACAGATACGCAGTATTTT.